The 14 T cell receptor beta chains reported below all come from one sample, sequenced in a study of patients and donors after allogeneic stem cell transplantation. TCRdb re-called the RT-PCR reads through MiXCR, storing one row per CDR3 protein. The repertoire holds a few hundred thousand distinct CDR3 sequences, with roughly two fifths as singletons. Sequenced: blood, either unsorted or a sorted T cell fraction (not recorded which). These receptors were collected from a human donor who was either an allogeneic HSCT recipient or a stem cell or donor lymphocyte infusion donor (not recorded which). It is not recorded whose cells these are; they may come from a transplant donor.

This clonotype appeared a few times. The chain carries TRBV2 and TRBJ1-1; 7 bases match TRBD1. This CDR3 comprises 15 residues. CDR1 and CDR2 (germline): SNHLY, FYNNEI. V dropped 4 bases and J dropped 1; count of bases not matched to a gene: 6. The CDR3 nucleotides are TGTGCCAGCAGTGTCCTCAGACAGGGGAACACTGAAGCTTTCTTT. Residues: CASSVLRQGNTEAFF.

The CDR3, as DNA: TGTGCCAGCAGGTCGGGCTATGGCTACACCTTC. This translates into CASRSGYGYTF. The chain has TRBV6-5 and TRBJ1-2, with D hard to call. Trimming removed 6 bases from V and 4 bases from J, with 6 bases in between. The germline CDR1 and CDR2 sequences are MNHEY and SVGAGI. This CDR3 spans 11 amino acids.

The V call is TRBV20-1, the J call TRBJ1-6, with D perhaps TRBD1 (6 bases). Germline lookup yields CDR1 DFQATT and CDR2 SNEGSKA (reference sequence). The CDR3 totals 15 residues. Trimming shortened V by 0 bases and J by 8 bases, and 14 bases separated the two germline ends. CDR3 nucleotides: TGCAGTGCTAGAGATGCAGGGACACGGTATTCACCCCTCCACTTT. Translating it yields CSARDAGTRYSPLHF.

The chain carries TRBV5-1 and TRBJ2-3; D possibly uses TRBD1 or TRBD2 (5 bases each). The CDR3 extends over 15 amino acids. The germline V gene encodes CDR1 SGHRS and CDR2 YFSETQ. V shed 3 bases and J shed 2 bases, with 13 bases lying between them. The CDR3: CASSWDGTLTDTQYF. The CDR3 bases are TGCGCCAGCAGCTGGGACGGGACGCTCACAGATACGCAGTATTTT.

A few counts support this clonotype. The chain recombines TRBV18 with TRBJ1-1; a possible D gene is TRBD1 (6 bases). Germline values: CDR1 KGHSH, CDR2 LQKENI. Trimming removed 0 bases from V and 5 bases from J, with 10 bases in between. The CDR3 sequence is 14 residues long. CDR3 region: CASSPPGARTEAFF. In nucleotides, the CDR3 is TGTGCCAGCTCACCACCGGGGGCGCGGACTGAAGCTTTCTTT.

The rearrangement links TRBV15 to TRBJ2-4; D uncertain. The V gene lost 0 bases and the J gene lost 0 bases, with 15 bases spanning the gap. This CDR3 region has 18 residues. In germline, CDR1 is LNHNV, CDR2 YYDKDF (reference sequence). The CDR3 spells CATSRERGRALAKNIQYF. Here the CDR3 DNA reads TGTGCCACCAGCAGAGAAAGAGGAAGGGCGCTAGCCAAAAACATTCAGTACTTC. The full variable domain, in which reference TRBV15 and TRBJ2-4 provide the parts outside the CDR3, is DAMVIQNPRYQVTQFGKPVTLSCSQTLNHNVMYWYQQKSSQAPKLLFHYYDKDFNNEADTPDNFQSRRPNTSFCFLDIRSPGLGDTAMYLCATSRERGRALAKNIQYFGAGTRLSVL.

The chain couples TRBV18 to TRBJ1-5; D uncertain. The CDR3 runs 13 residues. CDR1 and CDR2 (germline): KGHSH, LQKENI. Trimming took off 5 bases at V and 2 bases at J, with 7 bases between the two ends. For the CDR3, the DNA is TGTGCCAGCTCATCGCAGGGCAATCAGCCCCAGCATTTT. Its protein is CASSSQGNQPQHF.

The rearrangement uses TRBV12-3 or TRBV12-4 and TRBJ1-4; TRBD1 agrees at 7 bases. The CDR3 contains 16 residues. With 3 bases clipped from V and 5 bases from J, the junction kept 9 bases outside the gene matches. The DNA of the CDR3 is TGTGCCAGCAGTTTTAGGGGGCGGCCGAACAATGAAAAACTGTTTTTT. Translating gives CASSFRGRPNNEKLFF.

This clonotype showed up just a few times. The V gene is TRBV6-6, the J gene TRBJ1-6; D gene unclear. V gave up 0 bases and J gave up 12 bases, with 15 bases separating them. This CDR3 is 15 amino acids long. Germline V gene lookup returns CDR1 MNHNY and CDR2 SVGAGI (reference sequence). DNA of the CDR3: TGTGCCAGCAGTTACTCGAACGGTCCCGGGTTACCCCTCCACTTT. As protein: CASSYSNGPGLPLHF.

This clonotype was observed a handful of times. This sequence joins TRBV6-5 and TRBJ1-1; 9 bases line up with TRBD1. The CDR3 is made up of 15 amino acids. Germline-derived CDR1 and CDR2 are MNHEY and SVGAGI. V lost 1 base and J lost 1; bases outside the gene matches: 1. This CDR3 reads CASSYWGQGNTEAFF. As DNA, the CDR3 is TGTGCCAGCAGTTACTGGGGACAGGGGAACACTGAAGCTTTCTTT.

This clonotype was seen a few times. This chain connects TRBV15 to TRBJ2-7; D is possibly TRBD1 (5 bases). The germline V and J ends were trimmed by 2 bases and 8 bases, with 13 bases remaining between them. The CDR3 extends over 13 amino acids. Germline assignment: CDR1 LNHNV and CDR2 YYDKDF (reference sequence). The CDR3 here is CATSRILSGQQYF. CDR3 in DNA: TGTGCCACCAGCAGAATCTTGTCAGGGCAGCAGTACTTC. Together with reference TRBV15 and TRBJ2-7, the CDR3 gives the full variable domain: DAMVIQNPRYQVTQFGKPVTLSCSQTLNHNVMYWYQQKSSQAPKLLFHYYDKDFNNEADTPDNFQSRRPNTSFCFLDIRSPGLGDTAMYLCATSRILSGQQYFGPGTRLTVT.

This clonotype was detected only a few times. The chain joins TRBV4-1 to TRBJ2-1, with D unresolved. The germline V gene has CDR1 MGHRA and CDR2 YSYEKL. The CDR3 consists of 13 residues. V was shortened by 1 base and J by 4 bases, with 5 bases between the two germline ends. CDR3 sequence: CASSQGPYNEQFF. The DNA for the CDR3 is TGCGCCAGCAGCCAAGGACCTTACAATGAGCAGTTCTTC.

This clonotype came up a few times. The chain couples TRBV9 to TRBJ1-2, with no clear D. This CDR3 region has 14 residues. CDR1 is SGDLS and CDR2 is YYNGEE in the germline V gene. Trimming removed 4 bases from V and 7 bases from J, with 17 bases in between. CDR3 residues: CASSLTDGRGGYTF. DNA for the CDR3: TGTGCCAGCAGCCTCACGGATGGACGCGGTGGCTACACCTTC.

The V and J genes are TRBV20-1 and TRBJ1-5, with D maybe TRBD1 (5 bases). The CDR3 length is 15 residues. V was shortened by 3 bases and J by 0 bases, with 12 bases between the two germline ends. Germline V gene lookup returns CDR1 DFQATT and CDR2 SNEGSKA (reference sequence). CDR3 residues: CSASRQPYSNQPQHF. The CDR3 region has the DNA TGCAGTGCTAGCAGACAGCCATATAGCAATCAGCCCCAGCATTTT.